The clone carrying this TCR beta chain was found many times. What it binds is unknown. The data were taken from a study of metastatic and nonmetastatic thyroid tumors. Turning to the study itself: Peripheral blood and tumor or nodule samples from malignant and benign thyroid patients were compared.

No treatment had been given to any patient before thyroid surgery. Trimming stripped 6 bases from V and 2 bases from J, with 20 bases between. The CDR3 length is 16 residues. Germline V CDR1 and CDR2: SEHNR, FQNEAQ (reference sequence). Authors' data handling: Building a distant-metastasis classifier for papillary thyroid cancer drew on CDR3 differences across clinicopathological groups. TCRdb re-processed the PCR reads through MiXCR. The V and J calls reflect TCRdb's pipeline rather than the authors' work. The sample shows some 17,000 clones, about 24% of them seen only once. Study results and caveats: Compared with benign nodules, malignant thyroid tumors were reported to have significantly higher TCR beta diversity in both blood and tumor.

Sequencing was performed on adjacent normal tissue. The source of this sequence is a female donor with papillary thyroid cancer or a benign thyroid nodule (not recorded which). Some clones in this sample may be carry-over from other donors' samples. The chain links TRBV7-9 to TRBJ2-7; a weak D match, TRBD2 (5 bases). The CDR3 protein is CASSRGGGDTTYEQYF. The CDR3 nucleotides read TGTGCCAGCAGTCGAGGAGGAGGCGACACTACCTACGAGCAGTACTTC.